This T cell receptor (beta chain) was retrieved from a study of blood T cell repertoires in COVID-19 (dated by TCRdb to about 2020). With regard to the full study: The collaborator samples originated in the United States, Italy and Spain and spanned the acute and convalescent phases of COVID-19. Nearly every sample came with metadata listing a de-identified subject ID, COVID-19 status, age in years and sex. Subjects who had been exposed to COVID-19, were actively infected with it, or had recovered from it provided the deeply sampled blood TCRbeta repertoires that made up the dataset. The material from the prospective study consisted of cDNA or gDNA derived from T cells, B-cell-depleted T cells, or PBMCs. Samples came from the ongoing ImmuneRACE study (first 160 participants) plus 1,254 subjects from 6 global collaborators. Where available, HLA class I and class II types were taken from metadata supplied by the sample provider and were not determined by assay-based typing. A freely available public database, intended as a resource for researchers studying the immune response to SARS-CoV-2, is where the repertoires were released.

TCRbeta CDR3 regions were amplified from genomic DNA by means of the immunoSEQ Assay, a bias-controlled multiplex PCR. Turning to the authors' computational methods: The number of nucleated cells in each sample was estimated from the amplification of reference gene primers within the assay. To quantify the absolute abundance of each unique TCRbeta CDR3 rearrangement, sequence reads were collapsed and filtered. For each sample, productive Simpson clonality was calculated as the square root of Simpson's diversity index over productive rearrangements. TCRdb re-hosts the immuneACCESS table, in-frame sequences only. Its copies lack some clones; in the studies checked, an unresolved V gene accounts for under half of them, and the cause for the rest is not known. That table furnishes V, J and clone size, whereas the DNA furnished D and trimming. Here the sample has approximately 35,000 clones; nearly 80% occur a single time. Clones ranked in the top ten supply around a third of the sample.

The count of this clone is one. No cognate antigen has been identified for it. Base qualities are not at hand, and no much larger clone is one base apart. The CDR3 starts with the cysteine, ends with the phenylalanine, and has 14 residues. Only CDR3 DNA remains: 42 bases, in frame from the first base. CDR1 and CDR2 are drawn from the germline V gene (reference sequence): MNHEY, SMNVEV. V is trimmed back by 2 bases and J by 9 bases, and the junction contains 7 bases that no gene match accounts for. Study-wide findings and limitations: Clinical and demographic metadata were provided uncurated, with the amount varying by source and participant.

Collaborating institutions collected whole blood in K2EDTA tubes following their own protocols. For TCRbeta analysis, collaborators shipped samples in one of three forms: frozen whole blood, isolated PBMCs, or DNA extracted from either of those sample types. This TCR was recovered from a man at least 80 years old with acute or convalescent COVID-19. The chain links TRBV27 with TRBJ1-2, with TRBD1 identical over 9 junction bases. Sequencing input: peripheral blood. The CDR3 region reads CASSLLGQGTSYTF. The DNA sequence follows: TGTGCCAGCAGTTTACTTGGACAGGGGACAAGCTACACCTTC.